This T cell receptor (beta chain) was identified during a study of T cells in Graves' hyperthyroidism and ophthalmopathy. Germline V CDR1 and CDR2: GTSNPN, SVGIG (reference sequence). Losses at the gene ends were 2 bases for V and 14 bases for J; bases not matched to a gene: 12. The CDR3 sequence is 13 residues long. Amplified TCR beta CDR3 regions came from RNA transcripts. HTBI primers were used for first-round RT-PCR of the TCR CDR3. TCRdb used MiXCR to reprocess the multiplex PCR reads, holding one entry per CDR3 protein. The repertoire has 700,000 or so distinct CDR3 sequences, about 17% of them found once; the top ten carry approximately 8.4%. This clonotype came up many times.

The chain has TRBV30 and TRBJ2-1; 7 bases are shared with TRBD2. The sequence derives from a man in his late teens or twenties with Graves' hyperthyroidism. Sample: blood. CDR3 region: CAWSQGGYNDKFF. For the CDR3, the DNA is TGTGCCTGGAGTCAGGGAGGGTACAATGACAAGTTCTTC.